A single sample is the source of the 25 T cell receptor beta chains below, sequenced in a study of Ad26.COV2.S vaccination and SARS-CoV-2 variants. Generated by immunoSEQ multiplex PCR, the TCRdb table keeps only in-frame clones and is missing some. The data show about 350,000 clones, approximately 90% seen once. Documented treatment: approximately 18 received Ad26.COV2.S at low or high dose, single or two shots; 5 received placebo; per-sample allocation not given. At day 63 after the first vaccine or placebo injection, samples were drawn. Sequenced material: peripheral blood, taken in a trial of Ad26.COV2.S vaccine versus placebo. The receptors originated from a person between 18 and 60 years old who received the Ad26.COV2.S COVID-19 vaccine or a placebo.

This chain connects TRBV7-9 to TRBJ2-5, with 8 positions matching TRBD2. This CDR3 has 17 amino acids. Trimming cost V 5 bases and J 2 bases; bases outside gene matches: 13. CDR1 and CDR2 (germline): SEHNR, FQNEAQ (reference sequence). The CDR3 DNA follows: TGTGCCAGCAGCCCACCCCACGGGAGGGCCGGGCAAGAGACCCAGTACTTC. Its protein product is CASSPPHGRAGQETQYF. Full variable domain (rest looked up from reference TRBV7-9 and TRBJ2-5): DTGVSQNPRHKITKRGQNVTFRCDPISEHNRLYWYRQTLGQGPEFLTYFQNEAQLEKSRLLSDRFSAERPKGSFSTLEIQRTEQGDSAMYLCASSPPHGRAGQETQYFGPGTRLLVL.

The chain carries TRBV4-3 and TRBJ2-6; D unresolved. Germline loops: CDR1 LGHNA, CDR2 YSLEER. This CDR3 contains 16 residues. Trimming took off 0 bases at V and 0 bases at J, with 6 bases between the two ends. The CDR3 sequence: CASSQDGTSGANVLTF. The CDR3, as DNA: TGCGCCAGCAGCCAAGATGGCACCTCTGGGGCCAACGTCCTGACTTTC.

This chain joins TRBV5-1 and TRBJ2-7; 8 nucleotides match TRBD1. With V trimmed by 4 bases and J by 2 bases, 5 bases remained unmatched. Per the germline V gene, CDR1 is SGHRS and CDR2 is YFSETQ. The length of the CDR3 is 14 residues. The CDR3 bases are TGCGCCAGCAGCGGGGGACAGGTGGCCTACGAGCAGTACTTC. This sequence encodes CASSGGQVAYEQYF.

For the CDR3, the DNA is TGTGCCATCAAGGGACAGGGTGATCAGCCCCAGCATTTT. Protein sequence: CAIKGQGDQPQHF. The V call is TRBV10-3, the J call TRBJ1-5, with TRBD1 identical over 9 bases. The CDR3 is 13 residues long. V lost 7 bases and J lost 5; bases outside the gene matches: 3. The germline V gene encodes CDR1 ENHRY and CDR2 SYGVKD.

The chain couples TRBV18 to TRBJ1-3; D unresolved. The ends were cut back, 3 bases at V and 4 bases at J, with 7 bases in the middle. The CDR3 sequence is 13 residues long. Looked up from germline, CDR1 is KGHSH and CDR2 is LQKENI. CDR3 sequence: CASSPQKGNTIYF. The DNA of the CDR3 is TGTGCCAGCTCACCCCAGAAGGGAAACACCATATATTTT.

The chain joins TRBV6-5 to TRBJ2-7; no reliable D call. Between the trimmed V and J ends, which lost 8 bases and 6 bases, there was a span of 14 bases. The CDR3 is made up of 12 amino acids. Germline CDR1 and CDR2: MNHEY and SVGAGI. Here the CDR3 reads CASSPGATEQYF. The CDR3, as DNA: TGTGCCAGCTCTCCTGGAGCGACCGAGCAGTACTTC.

This clone was seen only once. The J gene is TRBJ1-5, the V gene TRBV6-5, with D perhaps matching TRBD1 (5 bases). The CDR3 has 15 amino acids. V was cut by 6 bases and J by 0 bases, with 12 bases left in between. Germline CDR1 is MNHEY and CDR2 is SVGAGI. The CDR3 spells CASRTRDGSNQPQHF. The CDR3 DNA sequence: TGTGCCAGCAGGACCCGGGACGGTAGCAATCAGCCCCAGCATTTT.

The V gene is TRBV21-1, the J gene TRBJ2-5; TRBD2, the table's D call, lacks a check against the DNA. TRBV21-1 is termed a pseudogene. The CDR3 has 15 amino acids. CDR3 protein: CASSKAGGRQETQYF. The CDR3 DNA sequence: TGTGCCAGCAGCAAAGCCGGGGGGAGGCAAGAGACCCAGTACTTC.

This chain links TRBV27 with TRBJ2-1; no firm D call. The CDR3 contains 13 residues. The germline V and J ends were trimmed by 6 bases and 8 bases, with 14 bases remaining between them. Germline CDR1 and CDR2: MNHEY and SMNVEV (reference sequence). The DNA for the CDR3 is TGTGCCAGCAGCTTAGCTGGGGTGGATGAGCAGTTCTTC. Protein: CASSLAGVDEQFF.

The chain recombines TRBV5-1 with TRBJ2-1; 9 bases match TRBD2. CDR1 is SGHRS and CDR2 is YFSETQ in the germline V gene. CDR3 length: 15 residues. Trimming cost V 3 bases and J 7 bases; bases outside gene matches: 8. The chain's CDR3 is CASSWTGTSWNEQFF. DNA of the CDR3: TGCGCCAGCAGCTGGACCGGGACTAGCTGGAATGAGCAGTTCTTC. Drawing the rest from reference TRBV5-1 and TRBJ2-1, the complete variable domain is KAGVTQTPRYLIKTRGQQVTLSCSPISGHRSVSWYQQTPGQGLQFLFEYFSETQRNKGNFPGRFSGRQFSNSRSEMNVSTLELGDSALYLCASSWTGTSWNEQFFGPGTRLTVL.

This sequence joins TRBV18 and TRBJ2-7; 8 positions match TRBD1. Germline trimming cut 5 bases from V and 2 bases from J; bases unmatched to any gene: 2. The CDR3 has 13 residues. Germline loops: CDR1 KGHSH, CDR2 LQKENI. CDR3 in amino acids: CASSGQGAYEQYF. The CDR3 region has the DNA TGTGCCAGCTCAGGACAGGGAGCCTACGAGCAGTACTTC.

The rearrangement links TRBV30 to TRBJ2-6; D gene unclear. Trimming took 3 bases from V and 2 from J, leaving 14 bases between them. CDR1 is GTSNPN and CDR2 is SVGIG in the germline V gene (reference sequence). The CDR3 is made up of 16 amino acids. CDR3 DNA sequence: TGTGCCTGGAGGTACGGCAGGCGAGCTGGGGCCAACGTCCTGACTTTC. Residues: CAWRYGRRAGANVLTF.

The chain joins TRBV6-2 or TRBV6-3 to TRBJ2-1; D may correspond to TRBD1 or TRBD2 (5 bases each). The CDR3 length is 16 residues. Germline values: CDR1 MNHEY, CDR2 SVGEGT. Trimming cost V 6 bases and J 11 bases, with 26 bases left between them. The CDR3 here is CASSPPTGAERPQQFF. CDR3 DNA sequence: TGTGCCAGCAGCCCCCCAACCGGGGCAGAGCGACCCCAGCAGTTCTTC.

The chain joins TRBV10-3 to TRBJ2-2; 7 positions agree with TRBD1. Germline V lookup: CDR1 ENHRY, CDR2 SYGVKD. Losses at the gene ends were 8 bases for V and 6 bases for J; bases not matched to a gene: 6. CDR3 length equals 13 residues. CDR3 in amino acids: CAIGQGDAGELFF. CDR3 bases: TGTGCCATCGGTCAGGGGGATGCCGGGGAGCTGTTTTTT.

This chain joins TRBV29-1 and TRBJ2-3, with D possibly TRBD1 on 5 matching bases. The CDR3 consists of 12 residues. V gave up 3 bases and J gave up 4 bases, with 8 bases separating them. Looked up from germline, CDR1 is SQVTM and CDR2 is ANQGSEA. The CDR3 region has the DNA TGCAGCGTTGACAGGGCTCCAGATACGCAGTATTTT. Translating it yields CSVDRAPDTQYF.

The V gene is TRBV28, the J gene TRBJ2-4; TRBD2 aligns across 7 bases. Germline V gene sequence: CDR1 MDHEN, CDR2 SYDVKM. The CDR3 extends over 16 amino acids. J lost 8 bases, V lost 6 bases, and 16 bases had no gene match. The CDR3, as DNA: TGTGCCAGCAGCGCCCCGACTAGCAGGAACCCAGACATTCAGTACTTC. Residues: CASSAPTSRNPDIQYF.

The rearrangement uses TRBV5-1 and TRBJ2-5; tentatively, D is TRBD1 or TRBD2 (5 bases each). The CDR3 consists of 14 residues. Germline lookup yields CDR1 SGHRS and CDR2 YFSETQ. The V and J ends lost 4 bases and 7 bases respectively, with 17 bases between them. The CDR3 nucleotides read TGCGCCAGCAGCCTGGGACCGACGGACGGGACCCAGTACTTC. Translation gives CASSLGPTDGTQYF.

CDR3 nucleotide sequence: TGTGCCAGCAGCACCCACCAGGCCCAGTACTTC. Translation: CASSTHQAQYF. This chain uses TRBV7-2 with TRBJ2-5; D is undetermined. The CDR3 extends over 11 amino acids. Trimming pared 5 bases from V and 9 bases from J, leaving 10 bases between. Germline values: CDR1 SGHTA, CDR2 FQGNSA.

CDR3 DNA sequence: TGTGCCAGCAGCCCCTTGAATGGGGCTAACACTGAAGCTTTCTTT. It is translated as CASSPLNGANTEAFF. V usage is TRBV9 and J usage is TRBJ1-1; TRBD1 is a possible D gene (5 bases). This CDR3 has 15 amino acids. Germline CDR1 SGDLS, CDR2 YYNGEE. The V and J ends lost 4 bases and 2 bases respectively, with 15 bases between them.

This clone was recorded once. This chain joins TRBV7-2 and TRBJ2-7; D gene unclear. Trimming took off 2 bases at V and 6 bases at J, with 11 bases between the two ends. The CDR3 runs 13 residues. The germline CDR1 and CDR2 sequences are SGHTA and FQGNSA. CDR3 sequence: CASSLLEQAEQYF. CDR3 coding DNA: TGTGCCAGCAGCTTACTAGAGCAGGCCGAGCAGTACTTC.

The rearrangement joins TRBV28 to TRBJ1-2, with unresolved D. V lost 2 bases, J lost 3 bases, and 7 bases lay in between. The CDR3 has 13 amino acids. From germline, CDR1 is MDHEN and CDR2 SYDVKM. For the CDR3, the DNA is TGTGCCAGCAGTTTACCGGGAGACTATGGCTACACCTTC. Amino acids: CASSLPGDYGYTF.

This clone was detected only a few times. This chain connects TRBV5-1 to TRBJ2-7; TRBD1 is a possible D gene (5 bases). Germline V gene data show CDR1 as SGHRS and CDR2 as YFSETQ. Deletions cut 2 bases from V and 3 bases from J, with 15 bases between. This CDR3 spans 15 amino acids. The CDR3 sequence: CASSFLAGPYYEQYF. CDR3 in DNA: TGCGCCAGCAGCTTTCTCGCAGGGCCCTACTACGAGCAGTACTTC.

V gene TRBV28 combines with J gene TRBJ2-1; tentative D call: TRBD2 (5 bases). This CDR3 spans 13 amino acids. Germline CDR1 and CDR2: MDHEN and SYDVKM. The V end lost 5 bases, the J end lost 10 bases, and 15 bases lay between the germline ends. CDR3 sequence (DNA): TGTGCCAGCAGTCCTCAGGACTCGTGGGAGCAGTTCTTC. Protein product: CASSPQDSWEQFF.

This chain links TRBV5-1 with TRBJ2-3; TRBD2 aligns across 7 bases. V shed 0 bases and J 6 bases; nucleotides not matched to a gene: 1. The CDR3 length is 13 residues. Germline loops: CDR1 SGHRS, CDR2 YFSETQ. The CDR3 nucleotides read TGCGCCAGCAGCTTGGGGGAGGGCGATACGCAGTATTTT. Its translation: CASSLGEGDTQYF.

The DNA of the CDR3 is TGCGCCAGCAGCCAAGTGGACAGGGCGAGGGCCAAAAACATTCAGTACTTC. Amino acid sequence: CASSQVDRARAKNIQYF. The chain has TRBV4-1 and TRBJ2-4; 8 bases align to TRBD1. The CDR3 runs 17 residues. The germline gives CDR1 MGHRA, CDR2 YSYEKL. The ends lost 1 base at V and 1 base at J; junction bases unmatched: 6.